The next 11 T cell receptor beta chains were all read from a single sample in a study of cytomegalovirus exposure and HLA in healthy donors. Profiling relied on immunoSEQ multiplex PCR, and the TCRdb table lists in-frame clones only, not all of them. The sample comprises about 240,000 clones, around 88% of which are singletons, and around 1.2% rests with the top ten. The sequenced sample was PBMCs. The receptors were sampled from a woman in her twenties or thirties in good health and CMV-seropositive.

This clone was recorded only once. The CDR3 DNA reads as TGTGCCAGCAGTTACGGGACAGGGGAAGCTTTCTTT. Translation: CASSYGTGEAFF. The V and J genes are TRBV6-5 and TRBJ1-1; 9 positions match TRBD1. The V and J ends lost 2 bases and 8 bases, in that order; junction bases with no gene match: 0. Germline CDR1 is MNHEY and CDR2 is SVGAGI. The CDR3 consists of 12 residues.

The gene calls are TRBV4-2 and TRBJ1-4, with 7 bases identical to TRBD1. Germline CDR1 and CDR2: LGHNA and YNFKEQ. This CDR3 is 15 amino acids long. J lost 6 bases, V lost 5 bases, and 9 bases had no gene match. The chain's CDR3 is CASSATGDVDEKLFF. In DNA form, the CDR3 reads TGTGCCAGCAGCGCAACAGGGGATGTAGATGAAAAACTGTTTTTT.

The chain recombines TRBV5-1 with TRBJ2-1; TRBD1 might be the D (6 bases). Per germline, CDR1 SGHRS and CDR2 YFSETQ. CDR3 length: 16 residues. Trimming cost V 3 bases and J 3 bases, with 16 bases left between them. CDR3: CASSSGAIEDYNEQFF. For the CDR3, the DNA is TGCGCCAGCAGCTCAGGGGCTATAGAGGACTACAATGAGCAGTTCTTC.

This chain links TRBV28 with TRBJ2-7; maybe TRBD1 (6 bases). The V gene's germline CDR1 is MDHEN and CDR2 SYDVKM. V was trimmed by 5 bases and J by 2 bases, leaving 13 bases between them. This CDR3 has 14 residues. DNA for the CDR3: TGTGCCAGCAGTCCTAATCGACAGGCCTACGAGCAGTACTTC. Translation: CASSPNRQAYEQYF.

The rearrangement uses TRBV11-3 and TRBJ2-1, with D possibly being TRBD2 (6 bases). This CDR3 spans 15 amino acids. V gave up 6 bases and J gave up 5 bases, with 17 bases separating them. The germline V gene encodes CDR1 SGHNT and CDR2 YENEEA. The CDR3 protein is CASSRGAGTNNEQFF. The CDR3 DNA sequence: TGTGCCAGCAGTCGAGGGGCGGGAACCAACAATGAGCAGTTCTTC.

Concerning this clone itself: Other DNA sequences from this sample encode an identical CDR3 as well. The CDR3 DNA follows: TGTGCCAGCAGTGCCCGGGGGAACTCCTACAATGAGCAGTTCTTC. Encoded protein: CASSARGNSYNEQFF. The gene calls are TRBV6-1 and TRBJ2-1, with a tentative D call TRBD2 (6 bases). V gave up 4 bases and J gave up 0 bases, with 10 bases separating them. Germline CDR1 is MNHNS and CDR2 is SASEGT. The CDR3 consists of 15 residues.

The chain joins TRBV5-1 to TRBJ1-1, with TRBD1 identical over 8 bases. The CDR3 extends over 15 amino acids. V was clipped by 0 bases and J by 14 bases; unmatched bases: 15. Germline loops: CDR1 SGHRS, CDR2 YFSETQ. The CDR3 region has the DNA TGCGCCAGCAGCTTGGCGGGGGAACAGGGGGTCCCAGGATTCTTT. Translating it yields CASSLAGEQGVPGFF.

This clone was seen only once. The chain links TRBV28 to TRBJ1-2; D is uncertain. In germline, CDR1 is MDHEN, CDR2 SYDVKM. With 0 bases removed from V and 8 bases from J, the gap between germline ends came to 13 bases. CDR3 length equals 14 residues. CDR3 region: CASSLWDSRGGYTF. As DNA, the CDR3 is TGTGCCAGCAGTTTATGGGACTCCCGAGGGGGCTACACCTTC.

The chain is built from TRBV19 and TRBJ1-5; 7 bases fit TRBD1. V gave up 11 bases and J gave up 3 bases; unmatched junction bases: 7. In germline, CDR1 is LNHDA, CDR2 SQIVND (reference sequence). The CDR3 sequence is 13 residues long. DNA of the CDR3: TGTGCCGGAGGGGGCAGGTTCAATCAGCCCCAGCATTTT. As protein: CAGGGRFNQPQHF.

The chain is built from TRBV11-2 and TRBJ2-7; D remains ambiguous. With 3 bases removed from V and 7 bases from J, the gap between germline ends came to 16 bases. Germline V lookup: CDR1 SGHAT, CDR2 FQNNGV. This CDR3 is 14 amino acids long. CDR3 nucleotide sequence: TGTGCCAGCAGCTTGTTAGCCCGACCCGGGGAGCAGTACTTC. Encoded protein: CASSLLARPGEQYF.

This clone was detected a few times. The rearrangement links TRBV2 to TRBJ1-1; D possibly corresponds to TRBD1 (6 bases). The CDR3 is 14 amino acids. V gave up 3 bases and J gave up 1 base, with 9 bases separating them. Per germline, CDR1 SNHLY and CDR2 FYNNEI. The CDR3 loop reads CASSDTGWNTEAFF. DNA of the CDR3: TGTGCCAGCAGTGACACAGGGTGGAACACTGAAGCTTTCTTT.